Listed here are 27 T cell receptor beta chains from one sample, sequenced in a study of T cells in Graves' hyperthyroidism and ophthalmopathy. RNA transcripts yielded amplified TCR beta CDR3 regions. First-round RT-PCR of the TCR CDR3 relied on the HTBI primer set. TCRdb analysed the multiplex PCR reads with MiXCR anew, one entry per CDR3 protein. The profile shows roughly 720,000 distinct CDR3 sequences, around 16% of them singletons. The sequencing sample was made of blood. Receptors originate from a man aged 45-65 years with Graves' hyperthyroidism.

V usage is TRBV28 and J usage is TRBJ2-7, with unresolved D. Trimming pared 5 bases from V and 3 bases from J, leaving 8 bases between. The CDR3 consists of 12 residues. Germline CDR1 MDHEN, CDR2 SYDVKM. The CDR3 DNA follows: TGTGCCAGCAGTCCCCGGTTCTACGAGCAGTACTTC. Its translation is CASSPRFYEQYF.

The chain is built from TRBV7-9 and TRBJ2-1, with 10 nucleotides matching TRBD2. Losses at the gene ends were 5 bases for V and 7 bases for J; bases not matched to a gene: 11. From germline, CDR1 is SEHNR and CDR2 FQNEAQ (reference sequence). The CDR3 consists of 16 residues. The CDR3 DNA reads TGTGCCAGCAGCCCAAGAGGAGCGGGAGGGAAGAATGAGCAGTTCTTC. It is translated as CASSPRGAGGKNEQFF.

The rearrangement links TRBV11-2 to TRBJ1-3; TRBD1 is a possible D gene (6 bases). CDR3 size: 17 residues. Trimming pared 5 bases from V and 3 bases from J, leaving 20 bases between. Germline assignment: CDR1 SGHAT and CDR2 FQNNGV. DNA of the CDR3: TGTGCCAGCAGCCCACTCCCAGGGGAGGACCTTGGAAACACCATATATTTT. This gives the protein CASSPLPGEDLGNTIYF.

This clonotype was counted many times. The chain couples TRBV7-9 to TRBJ2-7; the D gene is possibly TRBD1 (5 bases). This CDR3 contains 13 residues. From germline, CDR1 is SEHNR and CDR2 FQNEAQ (reference sequence). The ends were cut back, 4 bases at V and 0 bases at J, with 7 bases in the middle. The CDR3 DNA sequence: TGTGCCAGCAGCTCTGACAGCTCCTACGAGCAGTACTTC. Encoded protein: CASSSDSSYEQYF.

The genes are TRBV9 and TRBJ2-2; D gene uncertain. Trimming cost V 3 bases and J 9 bases, with 9 bases left between them. CDR1 and CDR2 (germline): SGDLS, YYNGEE. The CDR3 is 12 amino acids. CDR3 coding DNA: TGTGCCAGCAGCGCCGACTCCTGGGAGCTGTTTTTT. Translating gives CASSADSWELFF.

This clonotype has more than one count but fewer than ten. The chain carries TRBV20-1 and TRBJ1-1, with a weak D call TRBD1 (5 bases). Between the trimmed V and J ends, which lost 1 base and 4 bases, there was a span of 10 bases. The CDR3 runs 13 residues. Germline V lookup: CDR1 DFQATT, CDR2 SNEGSKA (reference sequence). CDR3 protein: CSARVGGITEAFF. CDR3 nucleotides: TGCAGTGCTAGAGTTGGGGGAATCACTGAAGCTTTCTTT.

This clonotype was recorded a few times. The chain uses TRBV12-3 or TRBV12-4 and TRBJ2-1; 14 bases fit TRBD2. The CDR3 has 19 amino acids. Germline trimming cut 6 bases from V and 9 bases from J; bases unmatched to any gene: 19. CDR3 nucleotide sequence: TGTGCCAGCAGCCAACCGACTAGCGGGAGGGCCCGGGGGGCCGTTGAGCAGTTCTTC. As protein: CASSQPTSGRARGAVEQFF.

Remarks on this clonotype: A read error may be the cause here, since a much bigger clone is one base away. This chain links TRBV6-1 with TRBJ2-5, with 9 bases matching TRBD1. From germline, CDR1 is MNHNS and CDR2 SASEGT. The CDR3 sequence is 15 residues long. V was pared by 7 bases and J by 5 bases, with 11 bases of the junction left unmatched. DNA of the CDR3: TGTGCCAGCAATCCACAAACAGGGGGCGACGAGACCCAGTACTTC. This codes for CASNPQTGGDETQYF.

This clonotype occurred a few times. This rearrangement joins TRBV20-1 to TRBJ2-7; no reliable D call. The CDR3 has 13 amino acids. The germline V gene encodes CDR1 DFQATT and CDR2 SNEGSKA (reference sequence). The V and J ends lost 3 bases and 1 base respectively, with 10 bases between them. DNA of the CDR3: TGCAGTGCTAGTAGTCGTTCGTCCTACGAGCAGTACTTC. Amino acids: CSASSRSSYEQYF.

The genes are TRBV24-1 and TRBJ2-7; TRBD1 might be the D (7 bases). Trimming stripped 1 base from V and 6 bases from J, with 18 bases between. The CDR3 totals 16 residues. The germline gives CDR1 KGHDR, CDR2 SFDVKD. CDR3 loop: CATSDLGAGGLGEQYF. The CDR3 coding sequence is TGTGCCACCAGTGATTTAGGAGCAGGGGGACTCGGCGAGCAGTACTTC.

This chain uses TRBV12-3 or TRBV12-4 with TRBJ2-3; 8 bases line up with TRBD2. Trimming took 6 bases from V and 6 from J; bases not matched to a gene: 8. The CDR3 runs to 14 residues. The CDR3 sequence is CASSLGLAWDTQYF. DNA of the CDR3: TGTGCCAGCAGCCTCGGACTAGCTTGGGATACGCAGTATTTT.

This clonotype has ten or more counts. The J gene is TRBJ1-4, the V gene TRBV2; weak D call: TRBD1 (6 bases). V gave up 7 bases and J gave up 4 bases, with 16 bases separating them. This CDR3 comprises 15 residues. Germline CDR1 SNHLY, CDR2 FYNNEI. The DNA of the CDR3 is TGTGCCAGCAATCGTCCGGACAGCCTTAATGAAAAACTGTTTTTT. Translated, it gives CASNRPDSLNEKLFF.

This clonotype was found many times. The rearrangement links TRBV12-5 to TRBJ2-1; 8 nucleotides match TRBD1. The J segment lost 0 bases and the V segment lost 1 base, leaving 2 bases of the junction unmatched. From germline, CDR1 is LGHNT and CDR2 FRNRAP. The CDR3 is made up of 16 amino acids. The CDR3 region is CASGLGTGNSYNEQFF. CDR3 coding DNA: TGTGCTAGTGGTTTGGGGACAGGGAACTCCTACAATGAGCAGTTCTTC.

CDR3 in DNA: TGTGCCAGCAGCCAGTCAGCGGGAGAGATATACGAGCAGTACTTC. Translated: CASSQSAGEIYEQYF. This chain uses TRBV13 with TRBJ2-7, with 8 bases aligning to TRBD2. The CDR3 extends over 15 amino acids. Germline assignment: CDR1 PRHDT and CDR2 FYEKMQ (reference sequence). V shed 5 bases, J shed 4 bases, and the junction held 10 bases outside the gene matches.

This clonotype was observed a handful of times. The chain has TRBV6-5 and TRBJ1-2, with D possibly being TRBD1 (5 bases). The CDR3 has 14 residues. Trimming removed 2 bases from V and 1 base from J, with 8 bases in between. Germline-derived CDR1 and CDR2 are MNHEY and SVGAGI. The DNA of the CDR3 is TGTGCCAGCAGTTACCGGGGGATTAACTATGGCTACACCTTC. This translates into CASSYRGINYGYTF.

The chain recombines TRBV15 with TRBJ1-5; D is unclear. Germline V lookup: CDR1 LNHNV, CDR2 YYDKDF (reference sequence). CDR3 length equals 14 residues. V lost 0 bases and J lost 2, with 5 bases in between. This chain's CDR3 is CATSREWGNQPQHF. The CDR3 nucleotides read TGTGCCACCAGCAGAGAGTGGGGCAATCAGCCCCAGCATTTT. Full variable domain (rest looked up from reference TRBV15 and TRBJ1-5): DAMVIQNPRYQVTQFGKPVTLSCSQTLNHNVMYWYQQKSSQAPKLLFHYYDKDFNNEADTPDNFQSRRPNTSFCFLDIRSPGLGDTAMYLCATSREWGNQPQHFGDGTRLSIL.

This clonotype was observed at least ten times. The chain joins TRBV6-1 to TRBJ1-2; no definite D call. Germline loops: CDR1 MNHNS, CDR2 SASEGT. V was pared by 5 bases and J by 0 bases, with 10 bases between. This CDR3 spans 14 amino acids. The CDR3 bases are TGTGCCAGCAGTTATAGTAGATCTAACTATGGCTACACCTTC. This translates into CASSYSRSNYGYTF.

There are many counts of this clonotype. The V gene is TRBV9, the J gene TRBJ2-7; either TRBD1 or TRBD2 may fit D (5 bases each). This CDR3 spans 14 amino acids. Germline CDR1 and CDR2: SGDLS and YYNGEE. The V end lost 0 bases, the J end lost 6 bases, and 13 bases lay between the germline ends. CDR3 sequence (DNA): TGTGCCAGCAGCGTAGGGGGACCGACTCGCGAGCAGTACTTC. Protein product: CASSVGGPTREQYF.

There are many counts of this clonotype. J is TRBJ2-5 and V is TRBV28, with D perhaps matching TRBD1 or TRBD2 (6 bases each). Trimming stripped 5 bases from V and 5 bases from J, with 15 bases between. The CDR3 sequence is 14 residues long. Germline CDR1 MDHEN, CDR2 SYDVKM. DNA for the CDR3: TGTGCCAGCAGTCCGGGTGGGGGGCGGGAGACCCAGTACTTC. As protein: CASSPGGGRETQYF. The full variable domain, rest sourced from reference TRBV28 and TRBJ2-5, is DVKVTQSSRYLVKRTGEKVFLECVQDMDHENMFWYRQDPGLGLRLIYFSYDVKMKEKGDIPEGYSVSREKKERFSLILESASTNQTSMYLCASSPGGGRETQYFGPGTRLLVL.

This clonotype was counted many times. The rearrangement links TRBV24-1 to TRBJ1-1; 8 nucleotides agree with TRBD1. This CDR3 is 15 amino acids long. The junction had 3 bases not matched to a gene; V was cut back by 4 bases and J by 0 bases. CDR1 and CDR2 from the germline V gene are KGHDR and SFDVKD. The CDR3: CATSDGQGMNTEAFF. As DNA, the CDR3 is TGTGCCACCAGTGACGGACAGGGAATGAACACTGAAGCTTTCTTT.

This chain links TRBV18 with TRBJ2-4; tentatively, D is TRBD1 (6 bases). Trimming pared 0 bases from V and 2 bases from J, leaving 23 bases between. This CDR3 has 20 residues. The germline V gene encodes CDR1 KGHSH and CDR2 LQKENI. The CDR3 DNA reads TGTGCCAGCTCACCACCCCCGGGACAAGGATCCAGACTACCCAAAAACATTCAGTACTTC. Its translation is CASSPPPGQGSRLPKNIQYF.

The V gene is TRBV4-1, the J gene TRBJ2-2; TRBD1 matches 7 bases. Germline trimming cut 4 bases from V and 4 bases from J; bases unmatched to any gene: 15. The germline CDR1 and CDR2 sequences are MGHRA and YSYEKL. The CDR3 has 18 residues. Written as DNA, the CDR3 is TGCGCCAGCAGCCCACAAACATGGGGACAGCCGGGCACCGGGGAGCTGTTTTTT. It specifies CASSPQTWGQPGTGELFF.

This clonotype was counted only a few times. The V gene is TRBV5-4, the J gene TRBJ1-1; D is unresolved. V gave up 0 bases and J gave up 3 bases, with 12 bases separating them. CDR3 length: 15 amino acids. Germline CDR1 SGHNT, CDR2 YYREEE (reference sequence). The CDR3 region has the DNA TGTGCCAGCAGCTTGGGGACCGTCATTCACACTGAAGCTTTCTTT. Protein product: CASSLGTVIHTEAFF.

This clonotype was detected only a few times. V is TRBV19 and J is TRBJ1-4; maybe TRBD1 (6 bases). The CDR3 loop spans 17 amino acids. V was pared by 4 bases and J by 0 bases, with 15 bases between. Germline V gene data show CDR1 as LNHDA and CDR2 as SQIVND (reference sequence). The CDR3 nucleotides read TGTGCCAGTAGTACTGCCGGGACACCCTCAACTAATGAAAAACTGTTTTTT. It yields the protein CASSTAGTPSTNEKLFF.

The chain combines TRBV5-1 with TRBJ2-2; a possible D gene is TRBD1 (5 bases). V dropped 4 bases and J dropped 3 bases, with 16 bases sitting between them. The CDR3 spans 16 residues. Germline V gives CDR1 SGHRS, CDR2 YFSETQ. The CDR3 protein is CASSPTNRRDTGELFF. The CDR3 DNA reads TGCGCCAGCAGCCCTACAAACAGGCGAGACACCGGGGAGCTGTTTTTT.

This clonotype was counted at least ten times. The gene calls are TRBV24-1 and TRBJ2-1; possible D gene TRBD2, 5 bases. Germline V gene lookup returns CDR1 KGHDR and CDR2 SFDVKD. CDR3 length: 14 amino acids. The V gene lost 1 base and the J gene lost 5 bases, with 8 bases spanning the gap. The CDR3 DNA reads as TGTGCCACCAGTGATTTAGAGGGAGACAATGAGCAGTTCTTC. Amino acid sequence: CATSDLEGDNEQFF.

Concerning this clonotype itself: One end of the junction is discordant with germline, which a read error may explain. This sequence joins TRBV24-1 and TRBJ2-1; 11 nucleotides agree with TRBD1. Germline V gene sequence: CDR1 KGHDR, CDR2 SFDVKD. CDR3 length equals 17 residues. Here the CDR3 reads CATSDLGQGASYNEQLF. In nucleotides, the CDR3 is TGTGCCACCAGTGATTTAGGACAGGGGGCCTCCTACAATGAGCAGCTCTTC.